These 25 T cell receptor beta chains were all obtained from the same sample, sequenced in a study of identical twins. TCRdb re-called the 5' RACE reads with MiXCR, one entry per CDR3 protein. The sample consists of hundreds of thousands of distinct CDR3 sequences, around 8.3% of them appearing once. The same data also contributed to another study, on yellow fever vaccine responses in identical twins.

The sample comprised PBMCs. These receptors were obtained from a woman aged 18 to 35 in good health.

The CDR3, as DNA: TGTGCCAGCAGTGACTCAGGGGGTGGACGGAATGAGCAGTTCTTC. Residues: CASSDSGGGRNEQFF. The rearrangement joins TRBV6-4 to TRBJ2-1; possible D gene TRBD1, 6 bases. Germline CDR1 reads MRHNA; CDR2 reads SNTAGT. V lost 0 bases and J 7 bases, leaving 13 bases between the germline ends. The CDR3 length is 15 residues.

In DNA form, the CDR3 reads TGTGCCAGCAGCTTTAACCCGGGACAGGGCAATGAGCAGTTCTTC. Translating gives CASSFNPGQGNEQFF. This rearrangement joins TRBV5-5 to TRBJ2-1; 9 nucleotides line up with TRBD1. Trimming cost V 2 bases and J 6 bases; bases outside gene matches: 6. CDR3 length equals 15 residues. The germline V gene has CDR1 SGHKS and CDR2 YYEKEE (reference sequence).

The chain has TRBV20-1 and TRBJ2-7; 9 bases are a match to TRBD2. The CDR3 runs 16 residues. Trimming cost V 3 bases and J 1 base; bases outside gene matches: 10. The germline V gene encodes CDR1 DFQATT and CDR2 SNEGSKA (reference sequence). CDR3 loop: CSASLGRGLASYEQYF. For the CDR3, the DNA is TGCAGTGCTAGTTTGGGCCGGGGACTAGCATCCTACGAGCAGTACTTC.

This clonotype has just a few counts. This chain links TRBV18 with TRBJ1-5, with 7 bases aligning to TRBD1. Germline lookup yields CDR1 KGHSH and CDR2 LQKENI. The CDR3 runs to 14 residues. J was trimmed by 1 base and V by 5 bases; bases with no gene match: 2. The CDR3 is CASSAGQSNQPQHF. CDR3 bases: TGTGCCAGCTCAGCGGGACAGAGCAATCAGCCCCAGCATTTT.

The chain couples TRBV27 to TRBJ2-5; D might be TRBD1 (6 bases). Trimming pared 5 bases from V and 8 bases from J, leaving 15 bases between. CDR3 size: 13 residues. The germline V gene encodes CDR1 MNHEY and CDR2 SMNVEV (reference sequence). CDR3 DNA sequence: TGTGCCAGCAGTCCGAGACAGGTAGAAACCCAGTACTTC. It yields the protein CASSPRQVETQYF.

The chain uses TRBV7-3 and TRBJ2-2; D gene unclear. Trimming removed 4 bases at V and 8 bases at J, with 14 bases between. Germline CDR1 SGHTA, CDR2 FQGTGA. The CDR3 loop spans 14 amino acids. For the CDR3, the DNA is TGTGCCAGCAGCTCCGAAGGACCGGCGGGGGAGCTGTTTTTT. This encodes CASSSEGPAGELFF.

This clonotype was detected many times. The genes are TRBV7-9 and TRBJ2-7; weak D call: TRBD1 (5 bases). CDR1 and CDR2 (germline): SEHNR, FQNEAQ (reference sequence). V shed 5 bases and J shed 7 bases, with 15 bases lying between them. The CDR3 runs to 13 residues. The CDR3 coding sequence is TGTGCCAGCAGCACCACAGGTTTTGGAGAGCAGTACTTC. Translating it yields CASSTTGFGEQYF. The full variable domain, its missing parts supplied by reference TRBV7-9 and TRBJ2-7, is DTGVSQNPRHKITKRGQNVTFRCDPISEHNRLYWYRQTLGQGPEFLTYFQNEAQLEKSRLLSDRFSAERPKGSFSTLEIQRTEQGDSAMYLCASSTTGFGEQYFGPGTRLTVT.

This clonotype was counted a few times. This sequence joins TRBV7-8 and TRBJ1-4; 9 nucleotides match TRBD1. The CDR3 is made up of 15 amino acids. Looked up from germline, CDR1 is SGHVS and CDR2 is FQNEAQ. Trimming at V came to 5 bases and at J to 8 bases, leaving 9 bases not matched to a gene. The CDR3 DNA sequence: TGTGCCAGCAGCCCGACGAGACAGGGGGAGGAAAAACTGTTTTTT. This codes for CASSPTRQGEEKLFF.

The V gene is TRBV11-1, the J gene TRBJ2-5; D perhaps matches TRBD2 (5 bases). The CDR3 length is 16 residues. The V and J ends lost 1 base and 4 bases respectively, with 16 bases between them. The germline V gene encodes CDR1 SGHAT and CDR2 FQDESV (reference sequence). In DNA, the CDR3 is TGTGCCAGCAGCTTAGGCGCTAGCCTGATCGGAGAGACCCAGTACTTC. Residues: CASSLGASLIGETQYF.

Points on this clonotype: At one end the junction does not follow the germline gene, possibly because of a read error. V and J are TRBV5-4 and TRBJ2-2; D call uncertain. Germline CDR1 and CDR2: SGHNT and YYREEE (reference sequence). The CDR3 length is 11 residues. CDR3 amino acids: CAGSLGGELFF. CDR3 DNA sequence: TGTGCCGGCAGCTTGGGCGGGGAGCTGTTTTTT.

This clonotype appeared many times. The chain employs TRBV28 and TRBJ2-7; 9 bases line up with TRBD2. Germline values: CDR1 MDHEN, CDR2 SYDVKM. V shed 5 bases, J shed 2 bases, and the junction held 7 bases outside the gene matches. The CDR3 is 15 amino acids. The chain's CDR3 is CASSPRLAAAYEQYF. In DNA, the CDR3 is TGTGCCAGCAGTCCCCGACTAGCGGCTGCCTACGAGCAGTACTTC.

The CDR3 DNA reads as TGCAGTGCTAGCGGGGGGAGGGGGAACACCGGGGAGCTGTTTTTT. It yields the protein CSASGGRGNTGELFF. This chain links TRBV20-1 with TRBJ2-2, with 7 bases aligning to TRBD2. This CDR3 spans 15 amino acids. With V trimmed by 3 bases and J by 1 base, 5 bases remained unmatched. Germline CDR1 is DFQATT and CDR2 is SNEGSKA (reference sequence).

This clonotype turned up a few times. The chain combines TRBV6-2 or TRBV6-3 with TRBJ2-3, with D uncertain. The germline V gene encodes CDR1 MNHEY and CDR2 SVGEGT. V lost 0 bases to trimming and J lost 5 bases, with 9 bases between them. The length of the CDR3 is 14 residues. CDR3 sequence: CASSYSRLGDTQYF. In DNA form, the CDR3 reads TGTGCCAGCAGTTACTCGAGACTCGGAGATACGCAGTATTTT.

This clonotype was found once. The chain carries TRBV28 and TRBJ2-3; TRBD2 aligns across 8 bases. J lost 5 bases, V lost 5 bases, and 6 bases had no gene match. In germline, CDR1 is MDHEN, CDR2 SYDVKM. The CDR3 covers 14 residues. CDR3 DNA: TGTGCCAGCAGTGTTAGCGGGGCCCAAGATACGCAGTATTTT. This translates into CASSVSGAQDTQYF.

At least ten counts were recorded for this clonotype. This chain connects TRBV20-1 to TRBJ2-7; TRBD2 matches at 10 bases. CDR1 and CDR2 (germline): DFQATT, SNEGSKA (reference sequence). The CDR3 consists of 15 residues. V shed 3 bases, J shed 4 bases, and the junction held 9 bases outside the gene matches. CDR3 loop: CSARSASGSSYEQYF. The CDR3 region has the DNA TGCAGTGCTAGGTCGGCTAGCGGGAGTTCATACGAGCAGTACTTC.

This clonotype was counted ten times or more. Here the CDR3 DNA reads TGCAGCGTTAATAGCGAACAAGAGACCCAGTACTTC. The encoded protein is CSVNSEQETQYF. The rearrangement uses TRBV29-1 and TRBJ2-5; perhaps TRBD2 as D (5 bases). The CDR3 totals 12 residues. Between the trimmed V and J ends, which lost 5 bases and 2 bases, there was a span of 9 bases. Looked up from germline, CDR1 is SQVTM and CDR2 is ANQGSEA.

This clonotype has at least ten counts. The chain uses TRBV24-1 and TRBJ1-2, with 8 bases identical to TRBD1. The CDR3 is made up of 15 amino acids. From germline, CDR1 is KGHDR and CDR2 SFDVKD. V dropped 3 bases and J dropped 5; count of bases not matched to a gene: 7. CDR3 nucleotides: TGTGCCACCAGTGATACCGGGACAGGCTTGTATGGCTACACCTTC. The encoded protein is CATSDTGTGLYGYTF.

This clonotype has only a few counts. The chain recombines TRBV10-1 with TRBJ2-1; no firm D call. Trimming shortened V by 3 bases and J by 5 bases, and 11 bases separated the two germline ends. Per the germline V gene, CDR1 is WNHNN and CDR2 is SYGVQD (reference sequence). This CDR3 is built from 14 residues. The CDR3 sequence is CASSDLGSNNEQFF. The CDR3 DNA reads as TGCGCCAGCAGTGATTTGGGCAGTAACAATGAGCAGTTCTTC.

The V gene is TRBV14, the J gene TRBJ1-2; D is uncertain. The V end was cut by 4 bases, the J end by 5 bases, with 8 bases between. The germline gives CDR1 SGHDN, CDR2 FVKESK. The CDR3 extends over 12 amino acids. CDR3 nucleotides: TGTGCCAGCAGCCCGCGCTGGTATGGCTACACCTTC. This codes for CASSPRWYGYTF.

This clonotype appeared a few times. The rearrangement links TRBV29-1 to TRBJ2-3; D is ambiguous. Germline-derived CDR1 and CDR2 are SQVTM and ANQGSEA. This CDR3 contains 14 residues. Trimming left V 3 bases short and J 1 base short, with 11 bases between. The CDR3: CSVDRTSGTDTQYF. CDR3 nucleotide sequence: TGCAGCGTTGATAGAACGAGTGGCACAGATACGCAGTATTTT.

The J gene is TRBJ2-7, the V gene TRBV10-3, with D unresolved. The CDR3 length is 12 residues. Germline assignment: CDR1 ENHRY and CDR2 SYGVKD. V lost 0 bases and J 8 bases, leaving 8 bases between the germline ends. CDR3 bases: TGTGCCATCAGTGAGTCTGGGCTCCAGCAGTACTTC. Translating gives CAISESGLQQYF.

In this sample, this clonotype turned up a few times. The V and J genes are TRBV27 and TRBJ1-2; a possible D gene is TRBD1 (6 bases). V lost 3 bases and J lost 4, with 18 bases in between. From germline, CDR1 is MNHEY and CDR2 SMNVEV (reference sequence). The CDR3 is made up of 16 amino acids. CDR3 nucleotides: TGTGCCAGCAGTTTCGACGGTTCGAGGGGGAGCTATGGCTACACCTTC. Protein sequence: CASSFDGSRGSYGYTF.

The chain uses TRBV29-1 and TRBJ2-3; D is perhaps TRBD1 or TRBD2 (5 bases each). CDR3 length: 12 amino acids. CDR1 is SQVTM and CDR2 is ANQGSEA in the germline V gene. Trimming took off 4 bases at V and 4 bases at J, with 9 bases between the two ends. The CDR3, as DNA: TGCAGCGTTGCGGTGGGGGCAGATACGCAGTATTTT. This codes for CSVAVGADTQYF.

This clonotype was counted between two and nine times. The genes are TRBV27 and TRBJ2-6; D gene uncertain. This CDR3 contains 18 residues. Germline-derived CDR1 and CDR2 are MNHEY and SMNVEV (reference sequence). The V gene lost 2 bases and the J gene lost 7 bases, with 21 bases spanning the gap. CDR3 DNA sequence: TGTGCCAGCAGTTTACAACCTCCCCTCTCTGGGGTCGCCAACGTCCTGACTTTC. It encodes CASSLQPPLSGVANVLTF.

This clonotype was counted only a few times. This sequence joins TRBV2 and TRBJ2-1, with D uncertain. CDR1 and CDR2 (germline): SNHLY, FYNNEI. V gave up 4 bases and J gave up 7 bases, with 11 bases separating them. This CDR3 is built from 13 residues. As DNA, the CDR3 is TGTGCCAGCAGTGTGCATCCGTTAAATGAGCAGTTCTTC. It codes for CASSVHPLNEQFF. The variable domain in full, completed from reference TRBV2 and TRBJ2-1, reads EPEVTQTPSHQVTQMGQEVILRCVPISNHLYFYWYRQILGQKVEFLVSFYNNEISEKSEIFDDQFSVERPDGSNFTLKIRSTKLEDSAMYFCASSVHPLNEQFFGPGTRLTVL.